These 26 T cell receptor beta chains were sequenced from one sample in a study of blood T cell repertoires in COVID-19. Generated by immunoSEQ multiplex PCR, the TCRdb table keeps only in-frame clones and is missing some. In the table there are approximately 150,000 clones, roughly 87% of which are singletons. Input material: peripheral blood. Receptor source: an older woman with active or convalescent COVID-19.

The chain has TRBV28 and TRBJ1-5, with 12 bases matching TRBD1. V lost 7 bases, J lost 2 bases, and 12 bases stayed unmatched. CDR1 and CDR2 (germline): MDHEN, SYDVKM. The CDR3 extends over 18 amino acids. CDR3 in amino acids: CASNFGTGGVLGNQPQHF. The CDR3 region has the DNA TGTGCCAGCAACTTTGGGACAGGGGGCGTCCTTGGCAATCAGCCCCAGCATTTT.

V is TRBV6-5 and J is TRBJ1-3; TRBD1 agrees at 9 bases. Germline V gene lookup returns CDR1 MNHEY and CDR2 SVGAGI. The CDR3 sequence is 16 residues long. J lost 2 bases, V lost 2 bases, and 4 bases had no gene match. CDR3 protein: CASSYLTGGPGNTIYF. In DNA form, the CDR3 reads TGTGCCAGCAGTTACCTAACAGGGGGCCCTGGAAACACCATATATTTT.

The genes are TRBV18 and TRBJ1-5; TRBD1 might be the D (6 bases). The CDR3 covers 13 residues. V dropped 3 bases and J dropped 4 bases, with 7 bases sitting between them. CDR1 and CDR2 from the germline V gene are KGHSH and LQKENI. The CDR3 sequence: CASSPDRNQPQHF. As DNA, the CDR3 is TGTGCCAGCTCACCCGACAGGAATCAGCCCCAGCATTTT.

The V and J genes are TRBV6-6 and TRBJ2-7, with TRBD2 matching over 14 bases. With 6 bases clipped from V and 4 bases from J, the junction kept 5 bases outside the gene matches. The CDR3 has 15 amino acids. Germline V lookup: CDR1 MNHNY, CDR2 SVGAGI (reference sequence). The CDR3 loop is CASSGTSGGQYEQYF. The DNA for the CDR3 is TGTGCCAGCAGCGGGACTAGCGGGGGCCAATACGAGCAGTACTTC.

This clone has a handful of counts. The chain recombines TRBV5-5 with TRBJ1-6, with TRBD1 identical over 9 bases. CDR1 is SGHKS, CDR2 YYEKEE, per germline (reference sequence). The CDR3 consists of 14 residues. The V gene end was trimmed by 4 bases and the J gene end by 8 bases; junction bases not matched to a gene: 4. For the CDR3, the DNA is TGTGCCAGCAGCGCTGGACAGGGGCATTCACCCCTCCACTTT. This encodes CASSAGQGHSPLHF.

This clone was counted between two and nine times. The chain has TRBV7-8 and TRBJ2-1; maybe TRBD2 (5 bases). Germline V gene data show CDR1 as SGHVS and CDR2 as FQNEAQ. CDR3 size: 15 residues. Trimming cost V 3 bases and J 2 bases, with 11 bases left between them. CDR3 sequence reads: CASSFVNGAYNEQFF. The DNA of the CDR3 is TGTGCCAGCAGCTTTGTTAACGGGGCCTACAATGAGCAGTTCTTC.

On this clone itself: Within the sample, other DNA sequences also encode this same CDR3. The chain couples TRBV5-1 to TRBJ1-2; maybe TRBD1 (6 bases). Looked up from germline, CDR1 is SGHRS and CDR2 is YFSETQ. CDR3 length: 13 residues. Deletions cut 5 bases from V and 2 bases from J, with 10 bases between. The CDR3 reads CASSPDSNYGYTF. CDR3 in DNA: TGCGCCAGCAGTCCGGACAGCAACTATGGCTACACCTTC.

The chain combines TRBV7-2 with TRBJ1-5; D ambiguous. This CDR3 spans 14 amino acids. Trimming cost V 1 base and J 3 bases, with 7 bases left between them. Germline lookup yields CDR1 SGHTA and CDR2 FQGNSA. CDR3 DNA sequence: TGTGCCAGCAGCTTAGGACTGATCAATCAGCCCCAGCATTTT. Amino acids: CASSLGLINQPQHF.

The CDR3 region is CASGTSQKETQYF. The DNA of the CDR3 is TGTGCCAGCGGGACTTCGCAAAAAGAGACCCAGTACTTC. The gene calls are TRBV7-8 and TRBJ2-5; D possibly corresponds to TRBD2 (6 bases). The ends were cut back, 8 bases at V and 3 bases at J, with 13 bases in the middle. The CDR3 length is 13 residues. Looked up from germline, CDR1 is SGHVS and CDR2 is FQNEAQ.

This chain uses TRBV6-2 or TRBV6-3 with TRBJ2-1, with a weak D call TRBD2 (5 bases). The V gene's germline CDR1 is MNHEY and CDR2 SVGEGT. This CDR3 spans 15 amino acids. V lost 2 bases and J 7 bases, leaving 15 bases between the germline ends. CDR3 bases: TGTGCCAGCAGTTACGAAGCGGCCTTGGGGAATGAGCAGTTCTTC. It is translated as CASSYEAALGNEQFF.

V and J are TRBV5-5 and TRBJ2-1; D gene uncertain. CDR3 length equals 13 residues. Germline V gene sequence: CDR1 SGHKS, CDR2 YYEKEE (reference sequence). Trimming cost V 4 bases and J 4 bases, with 9 bases left between them. CDR3 protein: CASSMTGYNEQFF. The DNA for the CDR3 is TGTGCCAGCAGCATGACTGGGTACAATGAGCAGTTCTTC.

The chain couples TRBV12-3 or TRBV12-4 to TRBJ1-2; perhaps TRBD1 as D (6 bases). The CDR3 is made up of 12 amino acids. Trimming cost V 5 bases and J 4 bases, with 8 bases left between them. The CDR3 sequence is CASSQDSYGYTF. For the CDR3, the DNA is TGTGCCAGCAGTCAGGACAGCTATGGCTACACCTTC.

This sequence joins TRBV7-2 and TRBJ2-1; 11 bases are shared with TRBD2. Germline V CDR1 and CDR2: SGHTA, FQGNSA. There are 18 residues in the CDR3. The V segment lost 1 base and the J segment 8 bases; nucleotides outside the gene matches: 13. CDR3 bases: TGTGCCAGCAGCTTAGGATTAAGAGGGCTAGCGGGGGGTGATGAGCAGTTCTTC. It codes for CASSLGLRGLAGGDEQFF.

This chain joins TRBV5-4 and TRBJ2-3; D remains ambiguous. CDR3 length: 14 residues. V lost 2 bases, J lost 4 bases, and 11 bases lay in between. CDR1 is SGHNT, CDR2 YYREEE, per germline (reference sequence). CDR3 protein: CASSFSRFPDTQYF. DNA of the CDR3: TGTGCCAGCAGCTTTTCCAGGTTCCCAGATACGCAGTATTTT.

The V call is TRBV4-3, the J call TRBJ1-6; tentative D call: TRBD1 (6 bases). With 0 bases removed from V and 10 bases from J, the gap between germline ends came to 10 bases. Germline CDR1 and CDR2: LGHNA and YSLEER. The CDR3 has 14 amino acids. In nucleotides, the CDR3 is TGCGCCAGCAGCCAAGAAGGCAGGGGATCACCCCTCCACTTT. Its protein is CASSQEGRGSPLHF.

The chain combines TRBV2 with TRBJ2-2; 7 bases agree with TRBD2. Germline V gene lookup returns CDR1 SNHLY and CDR2 FYNNEI. V was clipped by 8 bases and J by 2 bases; unmatched bases: 5. The CDR3 loop spans 14 amino acids. CDR3 nucleotide sequence: TGTGCCAGCCACCCTAGCGGAAACACCGGGGAGCTGTTTTTT. Protein product: CASHPSGNTGELFF. Using reference TRBV2 and TRBJ2-2 for the parts outside the CDR3, the full variable domain is EPEVTQTPSHQVTQMGQEVILRCVPISNHLYFYWYRQILGQKVEFLVSFYNNEISEKSEIFDDQFSVERPDGSNFTLKIRSTKLEDSAMYFCASHPSGNTGELFFGEGSRLTVL.

This chain connects TRBV7-9 to TRBJ2-7, with TRBD1 identical over 11 bases. This CDR3 region has 12 residues. The J segment lost 13 bases and the V segment lost 6 bases, leaving 8 bases of the junction unmatched. CDR1 is SEHNR and CDR2 is FQNEAQ in the germline V gene (reference sequence). DNA for the CDR3: TGTGCCAGCAGGGAGGGACAGGGGGAAGAATACTTC. The encoded protein is CASREGQGEEYF. Filled out from reference TRBV7-9 and TRBJ2-7, the complete variable domain reads DTGVSQNPRHKITKRGQNVTFRCDPISEHNRLYWYRQTLGQGPEFLTYFQNEAQLEKSRLLSDRFSAERPKGSFSTLEIQRTEQGDSAMYLCASREGQGEEYFGPGTRLTVT.

The chain links TRBV10-3 to TRBJ1-5, with 7 bases identical to TRBD1. Germline V gene sequence: CDR1 ENHRY, CDR2 SYGVKD. V lost 5 bases and J lost 7; bases outside the gene matches: 5. This CDR3 has 13 residues. In nucleotides, the CDR3 is TGTGCCATCAGTACAGGGGAAGGGCAGCCCCAGCATTTT. As protein: CAISTGEGQPQHF.

The chain uses TRBV4-1 and TRBJ1-6; no definite D call. The CDR3 is 16 amino acids. In germline, CDR1 is MGHRA, CDR2 YSYEKL. Trimming took off 4 bases at V and 0 bases at J, with 10 bases between the two ends. The chain's CDR3 is CASSRGLSSYNSPLHF. The CDR3 DNA sequence: TGCGCCAGCAGCCGAGGTCTAAGCTCCTATAATTCACCCCTCCACTTT.

This clone was seen a single time. The CDR3 protein is CAWSLTGTGQKPQHF. For the CDR3, the DNA is TGTGCCTGGAGTTTAACCGGGACGGGACAGAAGCCCCAGCATTTT. J is TRBJ1-5 and V is TRBV30; 7 bases map to TRBD1. In germline, CDR1 is GTSNPN, CDR2 SVGIG (reference sequence). This CDR3 spans 15 amino acids. The ends lost 2 bases at V and 8 bases at J; junction bases unmatched: 12.

This chain uses TRBV25-1 with TRBJ1-3; possibly TRBD1 for D (5 bases). With 5 bases removed from V and 4 bases from J, the gap between germline ends came to 6 bases. Looked up from germline, CDR1 is MGHDK and CDR2 is SYGVNS. This CDR3 has 12 amino acids. The CDR3 DNA is TGTGCCAGCAGTTACAGGGGAAACACCATATATTTT. It codes for CASSYRGNTIYF.

This chain links TRBV7-2 with TRBJ2-2; D is uncertain. Germline V gives CDR1 SGHTA, CDR2 FQGNSA. This CDR3 contains 16 residues. With 3 bases removed from V and 1 base from J, the gap between germline ends came to 12 bases. The CDR3 reads CASSLGGGVNTGELFF. The CDR3 DNA is TGTGCCAGCAGCTTGGGTGGTGGAGTGAACACCGGGGAGCTGTTTTTT.

In its sample, this clone was seen once. V gene TRBV29-1 combines with J gene TRBJ2-1; the match to TRBD2 covers 7 bases. Unmatched junction bases numbered 4, after V lost 7 bases and J lost 7 bases. CDR1 is SQVTM and CDR2 is ANQGSEA in the germline V gene. CDR3 length: 11 residues. The CDR3 DNA sequence: TGCAGCGCCGGACTAGTTAATGAGCAGTTCTTC. Its protein product is CSAGLVNEQFF.

The rearrangement uses TRBV24-1 and TRBJ2-2, with 7 bases identical to TRBD1. The CDR3 is 15 residues long. The germline gives CDR1 KGHDR, CDR2 SFDVKD. The trim removed 9 bases at V and 5 bases at J, leaving 11 bases unmatched. CDR3 coding DNA: TGTGCCACCTCAGAAGTGTCAGGGGGAACCGGGGAGCTGTTTTTT. Protein product: CATSEVSGGTGELFF.

The chain uses TRBV18 and TRBJ1-3; perhaps TRBD1 as D (6 bases). V lost 2 bases to trimming and J lost 0 bases, with 11 bases between them. The CDR3 spans 16 residues. Germline V CDR1 and CDR2: KGHSH, LQKENI. The CDR3 DNA is TGTGCCAGCTCACCATGGGACATGAGCTCTGGAAACACCATATATTTT. Translated, it gives CASSPWDMSSGNTIYF.

The rearrangement joins TRBV6-5 to TRBJ1-2; D uncertain. This CDR3 comprises 14 residues. V was trimmed by 6 bases and J by 4 bases, leaving 15 bases between them. Looked up from germline, CDR1 is MNHEY and CDR2 is SVGAGI. CDR3 protein: CASSDIGNLYGYTF. The CDR3 nucleotides read TGTGCCAGCAGCGACATCGGAAATCTCTATGGCTACACCTTC.